These T cell receptor beta chains were read from a single sample in a study of immune reconstitution after stem cell transplant in scleroderma. TCRdb passed the RT-PCR reads through MiXCR, listing each CDR3 protein once. The repertoire holds 1,300 to 1,500 distinct CDR3 sequences, with around 16% as singletons. The biological material was taken before or after autologous hematopoietic stem cell transplantation (not recorded which). These receptors were taken from a female donor with systemic sclerosis. Each CDR3 is given with its conserved first and last residue. The order of the fields is CDR3 length, V gene, CDR3 protein.

>12|TRBV6-2/TRBV6-3
CASSRGTGELFF
>14|TRBV12-3/TRBV12-4
CASSSQGAGQKAFF
>14|TRBV2
CASNGGGMSYEQYF
>14|TRBV7-6
CASSKRGSHNEQFF
>17|TRBV6-5
CASIYQDSQSGANVLTF
>13|TRBV27
CASSMLSSYEQYF
>14|TRBV21-1
CASRKAGINQPQHF
>15|TRBV5-1
CASSLSGGYYNEQFF
>13|TRBV27
CASSWNSNYGYTF
>14|TRBV5-4
CASSLWGANTEAFF
>17|TRBV23-1
CASSQSVTGGLDNEQFF
>20|TRBV5-1
CASSLGTGVLHALAKNIQYF
>13|TRBV30
CAWSVGRGQPQHF
>13|TRBV4-2
CASSQEGLNGYTF
>18|TRBV5-5
CASSPIRGQGTVRPPLHF
>15|TRBV6-5
CASSYDERPYNEQFF
>16|TRBV7-6
CASSLVGQGVTDTQYF
>13|TRBV6-1
CASSEKGGTRLFF
>15|TRBV15
CATSRDMGLLYGYTF